This entry lists 13 T cell receptor beta chains sequenced from one sample in a study of radiotherapy plus CTLA-4 blockade in lung cancer. Assay used: immunoSEQ multiplex PCR; TCRdb lists only in-frame clones, some missing. This sample carries 60,000 to 85,000 clones, approximately 86% of them seen once, and the ten largest clones take over 0.75%. Here the sequenced sample was peripheral blood, taken from a patient treated with radiotherapy plus ipilimumab. These receptors were collected from a human donor with non-small cell lung cancer who had stable disease on radiotherapy plus ipilimumab.

V gene TRBV23-1 combines with J gene TRBJ2-6; 11 nucleotides line up with TRBD1. TRBV23-1 carries the ORF label, with uncertain function. This CDR3 region has 19 residues. After removal of 3 bases from V and 1 base from J, the junction contained 8 bases not matched to a gene. The CDR3 sequence is CASSHPKGQGDSGANVLTF. As DNA, the CDR3 is TGCGCCAGCAGTCACCCGAAGGGACAGGGGGATTCTGGGGCCAACGTCCTGACTTTC.

The V call is TRBV6-6, the J call TRBJ2-1, with D possibly matching TRBD1 (6 bases). V was shortened by 5 bases and J by 5 bases, with 7 bases between the two germline ends. This CDR3 is built from 12 residues. Looked up from germline, CDR1 is MNHNY and CDR2 is SVGAGI (reference sequence). CDR3 region: CASSRQDNEQFF. CDR3 in DNA: TGTGCCAGCAGTCGACAGGACAATGAGCAGTTCTTC.

The chain couples TRBV7-9 to TRBJ2-1, with 8 positions matching TRBD2. Looked up from germline, CDR1 is SEHNR and CDR2 is FQNEAQ (reference sequence). This CDR3 has 15 amino acids. Unmatched junction bases numbered 7, after V lost 2 bases and J lost 7 bases. The CDR3 sequence is CASSLSRGRFNEQFF. The DNA for the CDR3 is TGTGCCAGCAGCTTAAGTCGCGGGAGGTTTAATGAGCAGTTCTTC.

This clone came up a few times. This chain connects TRBV28 to TRBJ1-2; no clear D. Between the trimmed V and J ends, which lost 2 bases and 4 bases, there was a span of 8 bases. CDR3 length: 13 amino acids. Germline V gene data show CDR1 as MDHEN and CDR2 as SYDVKM. In DNA form, the CDR3 reads TGTGCCAGCAGTTTAAAGGGCCCCTATGGCTACACCTTC. Protein sequence: CASSLKGPYGYTF.

The table lists this clone with a few counts. The J gene is TRBJ2-1, the V gene TRBV10-3; 13 bases align to TRBD2. With V trimmed by 8 bases and J by 6 bases, 4 bases remained unmatched. Germline V gene data show CDR1 as ENHRY and CDR2 as SYGVKD. CDR3 length: 14 amino acids. DNA of the CDR3: TGTGCCATCGGGGGACTAGCGGGAATCAATGAGCAGTTCTTC. Protein product: CAIGGLAGINEQFF.

This rearrangement joins TRBV5-1 to TRBJ2-5; perhaps TRBD1 as D (6 bases). V was cut by 0 bases and J by 6 bases, with 12 bases left in between. There are 14 residues in the CDR3. Germline V lookup: CDR1 SGHRS, CDR2 YFSETQ. This CDR3 is CASSLAGQLQTQYF. DNA for the CDR3: TGCGCCAGCAGCTTGGCCGGACAGTTGCAGACCCAGTACTTC.

This clone was counted once. DNA for the CDR3: TGTGCCAGCAGCTTTGGGGGTGTTGCAGGGAAGACTGAAGCTTTCTTT. Amino acids: CASSFGGVAGKTEAFF. This chain links TRBV5-4 with TRBJ1-1; perhaps TRBD1 as D (5 bases). The germline CDR1 and CDR2 sequences are SGHNT and YYREEE (reference sequence). This CDR3 is built from 16 residues. V was pared by 2 bases and J by 5 bases, with 19 bases between. Complete variable domain (other parts from reference TRBV5-4 and TRBJ1-1): ETGVTQSPTHLIKTRGQQVTLRCSSQSGHNTVSWYQQALGQGPQFIFQYYREEENGRGNFPPRFSGLQFPNYSSELNVNALELDDSALYLCASSFGGVAGKTEAFFGQGTRLTVV.

The chain employs TRBV25-1 and TRBJ2-2; 7 bases align to TRBD1. Trimming cost V 4 bases and J 6 bases; bases outside gene matches: 5. CDR3 length: 14 amino acids. The germline CDR1 and CDR2 sequences are MGHDK and SYGVNS. CDR3 amino acids: CASSAVGTAGELFF. The CDR3 nucleotides are TGTGCCAGCAGTGCCGTCGGGACAGCCGGGGAGCTGTTTTTT.

The CDR3 protein is CASSDQGKMNTEAFF. CDR3 coding DNA: TGTGCCAGCAGTGACCAGGGGAAGATGAACACTGAAGCTTTCTTT. This chain connects TRBV6-1 to TRBJ1-1; D possibly corresponds to TRBD1 (6 bases). The CDR3 consists of 15 residues. In germline, CDR1 is MNHNS, CDR2 SASEGT. Trimming took 3 bases from V and 0 from J, leaving 11 bases between them.

Judged by abundance, this clone is medium-sized. The chain combines TRBV10-3 with TRBJ1-3; a possible D gene is TRBD1 (6 bases). Per the germline V gene, CDR1 is ENHRY and CDR2 is SYGVKD. Trimming took off 10 bases at V and 0 bases at J, with 13 bases between the two ends. CDR3 size: 14 residues. The CDR3 loop reads CATGDNSSGNTIYF. The CDR3, as DNA: TGTGCCACTGGGGACAATTCCTCTGGAAACACCATATATTTT.

The chain couples TRBV11-2 to TRBJ2-5; 8 bases match TRBD2. The ends lost 3 bases at V and 4 bases at J; junction bases unmatched: 4. Germline CDR1 reads SGHAT; CDR2 reads FQNNGV. The CDR3 contains 14 residues. The CDR3 region has the DNA TGTGCCAGCAGCTTTAGCGGGATGGGAGAGACCCAGTACTTC. It codes for CASSFSGMGETQYF.

The chain combines TRBV7-9 with TRBJ2-3; D perhaps matches TRBD2 (5 bases). Trimming shortened V by 7 bases and J by 7 bases, and 9 bases separated the two germline ends. Germline CDR1 reads SEHNR; CDR2 reads FQNEAQ (reference sequence). The CDR3 extends over 11 amino acids. Here the CDR3 reads CASTGMYTQYF. Here the CDR3 DNA reads TGTGCCAGCACCGGGATGTATACGCAGTATTTT.

This clone was seen just once. The V and J genes are TRBV27 and TRBJ2-2; 8 nucleotides match TRBD2. Germline CDR1 MNHEY, CDR2 SMNVEV (reference sequence). V was pared by 5 bases and J by 0 bases, with 11 bases of the junction left unmatched. This CDR3 spans 18 amino acids. CDR3 amino acids: CASSPLSGGATNTGELFF. The CDR3, as DNA: TGTGCCAGCAGTCCCCTGTCCGGGGGGGCAACGAACACCGGGGAGCTGTTTTTT.